This entry describes one T cell receptor beta chain. This sample was included in a study of control samples from healthy donors and cancer patients. The table came from immunoSEQ multiplex PCR; TCRdb's copy has only in-frame clones and leaves some out. The data contain about 55,000 clones, 95% to 96% of them singletons. V shed 7 bases and J 6 bases; nucleotides not matched to a gene: 9. The germline CDR1 and CDR2 sequences are LNHDA and SQIVND (reference sequence). The CDR3 is 15 amino acids. This clonotype originated in a woman between 18 and 29 years old in good health. The chain carries TRBV19 and TRBJ2-3; 11 positions match TRBD2. Sequenced input: blood. Here the CDR3 DNA reads TGTGCCAGTACAATCGGGGCTAGCGGGGGGGATACGCAGTATTTT. It yields the protein CASTIGASGGDTQYF.